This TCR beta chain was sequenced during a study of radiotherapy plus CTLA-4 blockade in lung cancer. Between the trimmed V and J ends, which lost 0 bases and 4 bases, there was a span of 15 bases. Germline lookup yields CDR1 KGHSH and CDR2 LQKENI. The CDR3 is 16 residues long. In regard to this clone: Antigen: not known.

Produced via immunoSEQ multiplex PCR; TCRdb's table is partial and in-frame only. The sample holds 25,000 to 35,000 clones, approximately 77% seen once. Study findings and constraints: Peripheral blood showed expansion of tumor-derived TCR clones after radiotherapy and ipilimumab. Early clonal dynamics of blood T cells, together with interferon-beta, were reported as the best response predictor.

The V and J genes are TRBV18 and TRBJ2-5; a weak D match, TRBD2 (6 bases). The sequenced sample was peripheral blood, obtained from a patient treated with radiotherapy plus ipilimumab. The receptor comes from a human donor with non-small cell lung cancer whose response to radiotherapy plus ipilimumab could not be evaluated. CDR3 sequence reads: CASSPPGWAGSETQYF. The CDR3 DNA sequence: TGTGCCAGCTCACCACCGGGATGGGCGGGATCAGAGACCCAGTACTTC.